A selection of T cell receptor beta chains follows, all from one sample in a study of vaccination and CD4 T cells after COVID-19. TCRdb recomputed calls from the PCR reads with MiXCR, one row per CDR3 protein. The table has about 18,000 distinct CDR3 sequences, 50% seen once. Antigen specificity for these receptors is unknown. The sample taken for sequencing was CD4+ T cells from blood, cultured in vitro. Source of these receptors: a human donor who had recovered from COVID-19. Each CDR3 is given with its conserved first and last residue. Fields, in order: V gene, D gene, J gene, clone size, CDR3 DNA, CDR3 protein. The D gene is left open where the match is weak. Clone size is given for some rows only: seen once, a few or many times, or a class if the clone is expanded.

TRBV6-1	TRBD2	TRBJ2-1	NA	TGTGCCAGCAGTGCAGCGGGAGTATATAACAATGAGCAGTTCTTC	CASSAAGVYNNEQFF
TRBV27	TRBD2	TRBJ2-1	NA	TGTGCCAGCAGTTCCCACTTAGCGGGACTCCCCAATGAGCAGTTCTTC	CASSSHLAGLPNEQFF
TRBV7-2	NA	TRBJ1-6	once	TGTGCCAGCAGCGTAATGGCAACACCCCTCCACTTT	CASSVMATPLHF
TRBV20-1	TRBD1	TRBJ2-7	few	TGCAGTGCAAAGGAATTACAGGGGTCCGAGCAGTACTTC	CSAKELQGSEQYF
TRBV18	TRBD2	TRBJ2-5	once	TGTGCCAGCTCACCAGGCCTAGCGGGCCAAGAGACCCAGTACTTC	CASSPGLAGQETQYF
TRBV20-1	NA	TRBJ2-1	once	TGCAGTGCCCGGGGCCAGGCCTACTACAATGAGCAGTTCTTC	CSARGQAYYNEQFF
TRBV6-5	TRBD1	TRBJ2-3	NA	TGTGCCAGCAGTTCCGGACAGGGCTCCCTCACAGATACGCAGTATTTT	CASSSGQGSLTDTQYF
TRBV7-3	NA	TRBJ2-5	NA	TGTGCCAGCAGCTTAGGAAGAGGAGAGACCCAGTACTTC	CASSLGRGETQYF
TRBV19	NA	TRBJ2-5	few	TGTGCCAGTAGTAAACAGGGAGGCGAGACCCAGTACTTC	CASSKQGGETQYF
TRBV2	TRBD2	TRBJ2-3	NA	TGTGCCAGCAGTGGAGTCTGGACTAGCACGACAGATACGCAGTATTTT	CASSGVWTSTTDTQYF
TRBV7-3	NA	TRBJ2-7	NA	TGCGCCAGCAGCCAGGCGGAGAGTAACTACGAGCAGTACTTC	CASSQAESNYEQYF
TRBV4-1	TRBD1	TRBJ2-5	NA	TGCGCCAGCAGCCAACCGGACAGGGCTGGGCAGACCCAGTACTTC	CASSQPDRAGQTQYF
TRBV19	TRBD1	TRBJ1-2	few	TGTGCCAGTAGTGTACAACAGGGGGCGGGAGGATATGGCTACACCTTC	CASSVQQGAGGYGYTF
TRBV10-1	TRBD2	TRBJ2-1	NA	TGCGCCAGCAGTGCCCCAGCGGGAGGGTACAATGAGCAGTTCTTC	CASSAPAGGYNEQFF
TRBV5-1	NA	TRBJ2-2	NA	TGCGCCAGCAGCTTGAGAGGTACATGGACCGGGGAGCTGTTTTTT	CASSLRGTWTGELFF
TRBV5-1	TRBD2	TRBJ2-2	few	TGCGCCAGCAGCTCGGGAGGGACTAGCTACACCGGGGAGCTGTTTTTT	CASSSGGTSYTGELFF
TRBV7-2	NA	TRBJ2-3	NA	TGTGCCAGCAGCTTAGGGACTTCAGATACGCAGTATTTT	CASSLGTSDTQYF
TRBV2	NA	TRBJ2-1	few	TGTGCCAGCAGTGTTGGGACCCTCTCCTACAATGAGCAGTTCTTC	CASSVGTLSYNEQFF
TRBV20-1	NA	TRBJ2-7	NA	TGCAGTGCTAGAGAAGACTACGAGCAGTACTTC	CSAREDYEQYF
TRBV5-4	NA	TRBJ1-2	NA	TGTGCCAGCAGCTTCGCCGGCTATGGCTACACCTTC	CASSFAGYGYTF
TRBV27	TRBD2	TRBJ2-1	NA	TGTGCCAGCAGTTTAAGGACTAGCGGGACCTACAATGAGCAGTTCTTC	CASSLRTSGTYNEQFF
TRBV7-9	NA	TRBJ1-5	NA	TGTGCCAGCAGCTTGGGGGGGGCTAACAGGGATCAGCCCCAGCATTTT	CASSLGGANRDQPQHF
TRBV30	NA	TRBJ2-1	NA	TGTGCCTGGAGTCCCAACCACTATGAGCAGTTCTTC	CAWSPNHYEQFF
TRBV3-1	TRBD2	TRBJ2-4	NA	TGTGCCAGCAGCGACTCCGGGACTAGCAGAAACATTCAGTACTTC	CASSDSGTSRNIQYF
TRBV6-1	TRBD2	TRBJ2-7	NA	TGTGCCAGCAGTGCGGACTTCCCGGGACTAGCGGGAGCATGGGACTTCTACGAGCAGTACTTC	CASSADFPGLAGAWDFYEQYF
TRBV5-4	NA	TRBJ1-2	few	TGTGCCAGCAGCTTGGAGGCGGACTATGGCTACACCTTC	CASSLEADYGYTF
TRBV19	TRBD2	TRBJ2-1	few	TGTGCCAGTAGTATGGGAGGACTAGCGGGAGCTGAGCAGTTCTTC	CASSMGGLAGAEQFF
TRBV6-1	NA	TRBJ1-4	NA	TGTGCCAGCAGTCGGGACCGGTCAAAACTGTTTTTT	CASSRDRSKLFF
TRBV10-3	NA	TRBJ1-3	NA	TGTGCCATCAGCGGCTCTGGAAACACCATATATTTT	CAISGSGNTIYF
TRBV5-1	NA	TRBJ2-7	NA	TGCGCCAGCAGCTTCGTACCTTCGCTCGAGCAGTACTTC	CASSFVPSLEQYF
TRBV12-3/TRBV12-4	TRBD2	TRBJ2-7	NA	TGTGCCAGCAGTGCAACTAGCGGGAGCACCTACGAGCAGTACTTC	CASSATSGSTYEQYF
TRBV5-4	NA	TRBJ2-2	NA	TGTGCCAGCAGCTTGGGACGGAACACCGGGGAGCTGTTTTTT	CASSLGRNTGELFF
TRBV2	NA	TRBJ2-2	NA	TGTGCCAGCAGTGATGGGCAGGGACCAGGCGGGGAGCTGTTTTTT	CASSDGQGPGGELFF
TRBV7-2	TRBD1	TRBJ1-2	NA	TGTGCCAGCAGCCCGGGGACAGCCCTCAACTATGGCTACACCTTC	CASSPGTALNYGYTF
TRBV7-6	NA	TRBJ2-7	NA	TGTGCCAGCAGCCTGGACGGACCGAAAGAGCAGTACTTT	CASSLDGPKEQYF
TRBV27	TRBD1	TRBJ1-6	NA	TGTGCCAGCAGTCGGGAGGGGGGACAGAATAATTCACCCCTCCACTTT	CASSREGGQNNSPLHF
TRBV7-3	NA	TRBJ1-1	NA	TGTGCCAGCAGCTTAACAGGGGCGAACACTGAAGCTTTCTTT	CASSLTGANTEAFF
TRBV7-2	NA	TRBJ1-4	few	TGTGCCAGCAGCTTACTTCGAGGGAAACTGTTTTTT	CASSLLRGKLFF
TRBV5-1	TRBD1	TRBJ1-5	NA	TGCGCCAGCAGCTTGGGGCCCGGGACAGGCCCAAATCAGCCCCAGCATTTT	CASSLGPGTGPNQPQHF
TRBV11-3	NA	TRBJ2-5	NA	TGTGCCAGCAGCTTCGGAGGGGAGACCCAGTACTTC	CASSFGGETQYF